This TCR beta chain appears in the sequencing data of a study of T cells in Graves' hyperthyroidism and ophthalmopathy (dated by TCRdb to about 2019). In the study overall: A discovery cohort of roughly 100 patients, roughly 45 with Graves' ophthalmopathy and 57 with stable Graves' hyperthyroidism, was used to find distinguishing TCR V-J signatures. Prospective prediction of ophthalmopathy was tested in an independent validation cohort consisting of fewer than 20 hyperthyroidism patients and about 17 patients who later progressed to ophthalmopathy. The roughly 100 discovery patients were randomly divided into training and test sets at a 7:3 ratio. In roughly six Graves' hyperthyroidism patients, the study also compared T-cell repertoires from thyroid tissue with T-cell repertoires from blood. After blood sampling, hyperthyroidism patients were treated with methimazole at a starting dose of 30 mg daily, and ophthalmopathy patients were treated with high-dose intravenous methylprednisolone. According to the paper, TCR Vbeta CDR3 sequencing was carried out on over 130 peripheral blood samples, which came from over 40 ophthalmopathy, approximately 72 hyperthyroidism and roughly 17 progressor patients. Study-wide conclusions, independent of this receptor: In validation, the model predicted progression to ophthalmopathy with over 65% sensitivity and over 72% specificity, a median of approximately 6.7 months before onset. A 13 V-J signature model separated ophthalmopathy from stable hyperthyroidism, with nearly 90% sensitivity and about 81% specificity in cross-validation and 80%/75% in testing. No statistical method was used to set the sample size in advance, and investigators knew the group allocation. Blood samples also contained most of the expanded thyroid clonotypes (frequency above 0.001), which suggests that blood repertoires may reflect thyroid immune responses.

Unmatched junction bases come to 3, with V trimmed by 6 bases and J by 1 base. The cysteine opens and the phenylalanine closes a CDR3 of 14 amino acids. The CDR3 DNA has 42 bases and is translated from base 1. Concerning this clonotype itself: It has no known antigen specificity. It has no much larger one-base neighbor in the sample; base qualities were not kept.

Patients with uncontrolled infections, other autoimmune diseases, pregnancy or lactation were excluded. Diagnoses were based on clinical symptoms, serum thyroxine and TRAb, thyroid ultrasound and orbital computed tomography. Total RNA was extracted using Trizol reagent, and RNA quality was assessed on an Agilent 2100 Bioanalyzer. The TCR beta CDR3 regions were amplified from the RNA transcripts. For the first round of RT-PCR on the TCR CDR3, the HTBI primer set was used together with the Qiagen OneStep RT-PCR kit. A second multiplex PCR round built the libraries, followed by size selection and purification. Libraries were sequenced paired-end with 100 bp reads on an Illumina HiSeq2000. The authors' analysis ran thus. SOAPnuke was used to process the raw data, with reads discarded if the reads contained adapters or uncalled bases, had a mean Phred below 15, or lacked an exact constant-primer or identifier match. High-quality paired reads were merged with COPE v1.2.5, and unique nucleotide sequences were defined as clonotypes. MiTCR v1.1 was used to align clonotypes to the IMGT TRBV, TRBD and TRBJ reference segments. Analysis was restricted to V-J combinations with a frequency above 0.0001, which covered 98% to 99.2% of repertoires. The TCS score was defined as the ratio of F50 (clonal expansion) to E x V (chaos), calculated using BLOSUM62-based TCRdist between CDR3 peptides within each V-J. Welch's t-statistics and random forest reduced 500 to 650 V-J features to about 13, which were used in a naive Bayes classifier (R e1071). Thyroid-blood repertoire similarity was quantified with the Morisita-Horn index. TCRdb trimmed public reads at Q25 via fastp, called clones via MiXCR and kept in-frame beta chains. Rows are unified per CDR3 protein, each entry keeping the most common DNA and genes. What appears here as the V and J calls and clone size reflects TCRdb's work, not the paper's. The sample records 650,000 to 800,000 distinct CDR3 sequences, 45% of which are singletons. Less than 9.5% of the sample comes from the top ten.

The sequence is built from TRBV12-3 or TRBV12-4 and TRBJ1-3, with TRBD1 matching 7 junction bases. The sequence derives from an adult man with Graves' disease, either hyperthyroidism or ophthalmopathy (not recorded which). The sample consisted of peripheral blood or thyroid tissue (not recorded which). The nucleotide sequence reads TGTGCCAGCAGCAGGGGGATTTCTGGAAACACCATATATTTT. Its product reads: CASSRGISGNTIYF.